This TCR beta chain originates from a study of control samples from healthy donors and cancer patients. Assay used: immunoSEQ multiplex PCR; TCRdb lists only in-frame clones, some missing. The sample carries approximately 220,000 clones, roughly 94% recorded once. Trimming removed 5 bases at V and 4 bases at J, with 9 bases between. The CDR3 consists of 13 residues. Germline V gene sequence: CDR1 MNHEY, CDR2 SVGAGI. This sequence was found in a man aged 45 to 65 in good health. The V call is TRBV6-5, the J call TRBJ2-1, with D possibly being TRBD1 (5 bases). The sample consisted of blood. In DNA, the CDR3 is TGTGCCAGCAGTAATCGACAGTACAATGAGCAGTTCTTC. Residues: CASSNRQYNEQFF.